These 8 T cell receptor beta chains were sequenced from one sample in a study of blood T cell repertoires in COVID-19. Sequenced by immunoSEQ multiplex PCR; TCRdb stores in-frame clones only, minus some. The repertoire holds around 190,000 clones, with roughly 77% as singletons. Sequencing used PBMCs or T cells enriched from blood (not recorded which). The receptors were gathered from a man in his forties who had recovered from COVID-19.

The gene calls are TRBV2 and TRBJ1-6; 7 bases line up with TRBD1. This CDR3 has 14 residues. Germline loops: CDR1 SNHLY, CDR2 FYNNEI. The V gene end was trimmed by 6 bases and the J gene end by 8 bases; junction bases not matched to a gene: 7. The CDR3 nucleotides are TGTGCCAGCAGGGAACAGGGGTCTTATTCACCCCTCCACTTT. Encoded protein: CASREQGSYSPLHF.

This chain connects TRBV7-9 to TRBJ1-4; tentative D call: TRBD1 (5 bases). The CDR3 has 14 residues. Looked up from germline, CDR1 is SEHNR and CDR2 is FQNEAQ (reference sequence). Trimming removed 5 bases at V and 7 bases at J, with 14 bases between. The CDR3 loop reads CASSTLGGVEKLFF. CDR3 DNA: TGTGCCAGCAGCACCCTGGGGGGAGTTGAAAAACTGTTTTTT.

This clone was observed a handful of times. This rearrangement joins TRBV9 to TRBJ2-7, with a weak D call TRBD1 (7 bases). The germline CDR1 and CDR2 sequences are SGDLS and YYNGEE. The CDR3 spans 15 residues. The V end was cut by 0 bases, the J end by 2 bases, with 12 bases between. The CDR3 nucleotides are TGTGCCAGCAGCGTAGGGGGCAGGGGGGCCTACGAGCAGTACTTC. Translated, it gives CASSVGGRGAYEQYF.

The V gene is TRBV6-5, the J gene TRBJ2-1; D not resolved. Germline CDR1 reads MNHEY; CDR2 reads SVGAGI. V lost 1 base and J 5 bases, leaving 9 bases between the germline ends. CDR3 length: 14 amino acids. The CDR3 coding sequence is TGTGCCAGCAGTTACTGGCGGAGACACAATGAGCAGTTCTTC. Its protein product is CASSYWRRHNEQFF.

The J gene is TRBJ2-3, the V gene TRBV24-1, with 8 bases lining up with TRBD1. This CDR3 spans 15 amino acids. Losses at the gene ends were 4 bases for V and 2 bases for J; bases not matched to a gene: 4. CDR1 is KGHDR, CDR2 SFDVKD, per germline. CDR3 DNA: TGTGCCACCAGTGACCCGACAGGGGCCACAGATACGCAGTATTTT. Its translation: CATSDPTGATDTQYF.

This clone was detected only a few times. CDR3 protein: CASSSPVRKTEAFF. The DNA of the CDR3 is TGTGCCAGCAGTTCGCCCGTCAGGAAGACTGAAGCTTTCTTT. This chain connects TRBV27 to TRBJ1-1; the D is unclear. This CDR3 is built from 14 residues. Trimming removed 4 bases from V and 5 bases from J, with 14 bases in between. Germline V CDR1 and CDR2: MNHEY, SMNVEV (reference sequence).

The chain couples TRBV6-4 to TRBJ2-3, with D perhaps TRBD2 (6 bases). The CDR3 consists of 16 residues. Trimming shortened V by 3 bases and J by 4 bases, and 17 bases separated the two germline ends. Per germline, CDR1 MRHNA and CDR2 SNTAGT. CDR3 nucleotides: TGTGCCAGCAGTGAGTCGACTAGGCGGCCGGCAGATACGCAGTATTTT. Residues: CASSESTRRPADTQYF.

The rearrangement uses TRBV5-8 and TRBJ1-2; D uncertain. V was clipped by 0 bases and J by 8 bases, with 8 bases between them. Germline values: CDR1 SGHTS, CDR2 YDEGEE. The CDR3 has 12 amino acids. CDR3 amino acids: CASSLGMRGYTF. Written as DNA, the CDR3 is TGTGCCAGCAGCTTGGGGATGAGGGGCTACACCTTC. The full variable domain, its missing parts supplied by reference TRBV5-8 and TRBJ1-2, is EAGVTQSPTHLIKTRGQQATLRCSPISGHTSVYWYQQALGLGLQFLLWYDEGEERNRGNFPPRFSGRQFPNYSSELNVNALELEDSALYLCASSLGMRGYTFGSGTRLTVV.